Each of the 2 T cell receptor beta chains below was sequenced from the same sample in a study of breast tumors, draining lymph nodes, adjacent tissues. TCRdb re-called the multiplex PCR reads through MiXCR, storing one row per CDR3 protein. The data contain under 350,000 distinct CDR3 sequences, 30% to 35% of them singletons. Breast cancer patients provided tissue from their axillary draining lymph nodes. What was sequenced was axillary lymph node tissue. The receptors here all came from a female donor with breast cancer. Some clones in this sample may be carry-over from other donors' samples.

This clonotype was recorded many times. The CDR3 is CASSFRGSVQETQYF. DNA for the CDR3: TGCGCCAGCAGCTTTCGAGGTAGCGTGCAAGAGACCCAGTACTTC. The gene calls are TRBV5-1 and TRBJ2-5; D might be TRBD2 (5 bases). From germline, CDR1 is SGHRS and CDR2 YFSETQ. The CDR3 spans 15 residues. V was trimmed by 2 bases and J by 2 bases, leaving 13 bases between them.

This clonotype has ten or more counts. This chain links TRBV9 with TRBJ1-5; no definite D call. Germline CDR1 is SGDLS and CDR2 is YYNGEE. The CDR3 totals 15 residues. Between the trimmed V and J ends, which lost 0 bases and 2 bases, there was a span of 9 bases. This CDR3 reads CASSVGHLGNQPQHF. As DNA, the CDR3 is TGTGCCAGCAGCGTAGGTCATTTGGGCAATCAGCCCCAGCATTTT.